This T cell receptor beta chain was recovered during a study of blood T cell repertoires in COVID-19. In the source study's methods: Amplification of reference gene primers was used by the study to estimate nucleated cell counts. Only in-frame clones appear in the TCRdb table, and some are missing; sequencing was by immunoSEQ multiplex PCR. The V and J calls and the clone size are those of that table, but D and trimming were determined from the DNA. Found here are 300,000 to 400,000 clones, approximately 89% of them singletons; the top ten hold more than 5%. CDR1 LGHDT and CDR2 YNNKEL come from the germline V gene (reference sequence). The CDR3 extends over 11 amino acids. The V end lost 6 bases, the J end lost 3 bases, and 5 bases lay between the germline ends.

The sequencing input was PBMCs or T cells enriched from blood (not recorded which). The chain joins TRBV3-1 (or the pseudogene TRBV3-2) to TRBJ2-5; D may be TRBD2 (5 bases). The receptor's source is a man between 25 and 39 years old who had recovered from COVID-19. The CDR3 DNA reads as TGTGCCAGCAGACTAGAAGAGACCCAGTACTTC. It translates to CASRLEETQYF.